This record covers a single T cell receptor beta chain. The sample belongs to a study of blood T cell repertoires in COVID-19. Study details: Material from acute and convalescent COVID-19 was sourced from the United States, Italy and Spain.

V shed 10 bases and J shed 2 bases, with 20 bases lying between them. This CDR3 spans 15 amino acids. CDR1 and CDR2 (germline): SNHLY, FYNNEI. How the authors handled the data: Amplification from reference gene primers served as the basis for estimated nucleated cell counts. Libraries were prepared by immunoSEQ multiplex PCR; TCRdb keeps only in-frame clonotypes and omits some of them. The DNA gave D and trimming, while V, J and clone size come from that table. Of roughly 160,000 clones in the sample, 65% to 85% were seen once. This TCR was recovered from a woman aged 70-85 years who had recovered from COVID-19. Material for sequencing was peripheral blood. The chain recombines TRBV2 with TRBJ2-5, with a weak D call TRBD1 (6 bases). In DNA, the CDR3 is TGTGCCACCAAAGACAGGACCAGATATCAAGAGACCCAGTACTTC. It yields the protein CATKDRTRYQETQYF.